These 23 T cell receptor beta chains share one sample of origin, sequenced in a study of blood T cell repertoires in COVID-19. TCRdb's table, derived via immunoSEQ multiplex PCR, lists solely in-frame clones and lacks some. The table lists around 220,000 clones, over 75% of them singletons. The specimen sequenced was peripheral blood. The origin of the receptors is a man aged 40-50 years with active or convalescent COVID-19.

The J gene is TRBJ1-2, the V gene TRBV5-1; D unclear. The CDR3 has 18 amino acids. V was shortened by 1 base and J by 3 bases, with 22 bases between the two germline ends. The germline V gene has CDR1 SGHRS and CDR2 YFSETQ. The CDR3 nucleotides read TGCGCCAGCAGCTTGTATTTGGGCTCAACGTCACCCTACTATGGCTACACCTTC. Translated, it gives CASSLYLGSTSPYYGYTF.

The J gene is TRBJ2-1, the V gene TRBV19, with 8 positions matching TRBD2. Germline CDR1 is LNHDA and CDR2 is SQIVND (reference sequence). Trimming cost V 7 bases and J 6 bases; bases outside gene matches: 20. CDR3 length: 18 amino acids. CDR3 coding DNA: TGTGCCAGTACCAATGCCCAACTTGGGCTAGCGGGTAGCAATGAGCAGTTCTTC. As protein: CASTNAQLGLAGSNEQFF.

J is TRBJ1-5 and V is TRBV5-6; 10 nucleotides align to TRBD1. Losses at the gene ends were 4 bases for V and 6 bases for J; bases not matched to a gene: 10. The CDR3 is 16 residues long. The germline gives CDR1 SGHDT, CDR2 YYEEEE. The CDR3 loop is CASSPSVGDRGQPQHF. CDR3 in DNA: TGTGCCAGCAGCCCATCCGTCGGGGACAGGGGTCAGCCCCAGCATTTT.

This chain links TRBV27 with TRBJ2-5; 9 nucleotides agree with TRBD1. Trimming at V came to 5 bases and at J to 5 bases, leaving 9 bases not matched to a gene. The germline V gene has CDR1 MNHEY and CDR2 SMNVEV (reference sequence). There are 15 residues in the CDR3. CDR3 in amino acids: CASSPWTGVWETQYF. Written as DNA, the CDR3 is TGTGCCAGCAGTCCCTGGACAGGGGTGTGGGAGACCCAGTACTTC.

The chain links TRBV5-8 to TRBJ2-5; D is perhaps TRBD2 (7 bases). This CDR3 region has 13 residues. The germline gives CDR1 SGHTS, CDR2 YDEGEE. V was trimmed by 5 bases and J by 4 bases, leaving 12 bases between them. The CDR3 nucleotides are TGTGCCAGCAGGGGGCGGGGGCCAGAGACCCAGTACTTC. It is translated as CASRGRGPETQYF.

The CDR3 loop is CASSLTVEGANEKLFF. CDR3 DNA: TGTGCCAGCAGTTTAACGGTTGAGGGAGCTAATGAAAAACTGTTTTTT. The V and J genes are TRBV28 and TRBJ1-4; the D is unclear. CDR1 is MDHEN and CDR2 is SYDVKM in the germline V gene. The CDR3 consists of 16 residues. V lost 2 bases, J lost 3 bases, and 13 bases lay in between.

This chain joins TRBV27 and TRBJ2-7; 9 bases fit TRBD1. This CDR3 comprises 13 residues. Germline lookup yields CDR1 MNHEY and CDR2 SMNVEV (reference sequence). The V and J ends lost 5 bases and 5 bases, in that order; junction bases with no gene match: 4. CDR3 sequence: CASSLQGADEQYF. Written as DNA, the CDR3 is TGTGCCAGCAGTCTACAGGGGGCGGACGAGCAGTACTTC.

V usage is TRBV28 and J usage is TRBJ2-2; TRBD2 matches 7 bases. Germline CDR1 reads MDHEN; CDR2 reads SYDVKM. The V and J ends lost 5 bases and 5 bases, in that order; junction bases with no gene match: 14. This CDR3 region has 17 residues. The CDR3 bases are TGTGCCAGCAGTCCCATCCCACGGGGAGGGAAGACCGGGGAGCTGTTTTTT. It translates to CASSPIPRGGKTGELFF.

The chain recombines TRBV19 with TRBJ1-5; 9 nucleotides agree with TRBD1. This CDR3 is built from 18 residues. CDR1 and CDR2 from the germline V gene are LNHDA and SQIVND (reference sequence). Trimming took 6 bases from V and 2 from J; bases not matched to a gene: 14. The CDR3 spells CASRMDRGGGIGNQPQHF. The CDR3, as DNA: TGTGCCAGTAGGATGGACAGGGGCGGCGGTATTGGCAATCAGCCCCAGCATTTT.

The chain links TRBV7-9 to TRBJ2-7; TRBD2 matches 10 bases. V shed 6 bases and J 6 bases; nucleotides not matched to a gene: 8. Germline assignment: CDR1 SEHNR and CDR2 FQNEAQ (reference sequence). The CDR3 spans 14 residues. CDR3 sequence (DNA): TGTGCCAGCAGACTAGCGGGAACCGGATTCGAGCAGTACTTC. This gives the protein CASRLAGTGFEQYF.

This sequence joins TRBV7-9 and TRBJ2-1, with D perhaps TRBD2 (5 bases). Germline lookup yields CDR1 SEHNR and CDR2 FQNEAQ (reference sequence). V was clipped by 2 bases and J by 5 bases, with 10 bases between them. The CDR3 contains 14 residues. This chain's CDR3 is CASSLLASNNEQFF. Written as DNA, the CDR3 is TGTGCCAGCAGCTTACTAGCCTCTAACAATGAGCAGTTCTTC.

The chain couples TRBV5-1 to TRBJ2-3; D may be TRBD2 (6 bases). Germline CDR1 reads SGHRS; CDR2 reads YFSETQ. The CDR3 loop spans 13 amino acids. With 4 bases removed from V and 3 bases from J, the gap between germline ends came to 9 bases. As DNA, the CDR3 is TGCGCCAGCAGCGTGACTAGTACAGATACGCAGTATTTT. Residues: CASSVTSTDTQYF. Variable domain in full (rest from reference TRBV5-1 and TRBJ2-3): KAGVTQTPRYLIKTRGQQVTLSCSPISGHRSVSWYQQTPGQGLQFLFEYFSETQRNKGNFPGRFSGRQFSNSRSEMNVSTLELGDSALYLCASSVTSTDTQYFGPGTRLTVL.

In its sample, this clone was seen once. The chain recombines TRBV2 with TRBJ1-1; D is unresolved. Germline V gene data show CDR1 as SNHLY and CDR2 as FYNNEI. V was trimmed by 6 bases and J by 0 bases, leaving 8 bases between them. This CDR3 is built from 13 residues. This CDR3 is CASSGLMNTEAFF. CDR3 coding DNA: TGTGCCAGCAGCGGGTTAATGAACACTGAAGCTTTCTTT.

The CDR3, as DNA: TGTGCCAGCAGCAGGGACAGTAATCAGCCCCAGCATTTT. Residues: CASSRDSNQPQHF. The J gene is TRBJ1-5, the V gene TRBV6-6; 7 nucleotides agree with TRBD1. Germline assignment: CDR1 MNHNY and CDR2 SVGAGI (reference sequence). V lost 6 bases, J lost 4 bases, and 3 bases stayed unmatched. The CDR3 loop spans 13 amino acids.

The V call is TRBV2, the J call TRBJ1-1; no firm D call. The CDR3 consists of 14 residues. CDR1 is SNHLY and CDR2 is FYNNEI in the germline V gene. Trimming took 3 bases from V and 6 from J, leaving 14 bases between them. DNA of the CDR3: TGTGCCAGCAGTGAGTGGCCCGGGGTGGCTGAAGCTTTCTTT. Its protein is CASSEWPGVAEAFF.

The V and J genes are TRBV11-2 and TRBJ2-7, with 8 bases fitting TRBD1. V trimming: 3 bases; J trimming: 4 bases; junction bases outside the gene matches: 5. In germline, CDR1 is SGHAT, CDR2 FQNNGV. CDR3 length equals 14 residues. CDR3 DNA: TGTGCCAGCAGCTTTACCGGGACAGGATACGAGCAGTACTTC. Translation: CASSFTGTGYEQYF.

This chain links TRBV4-2 with TRBJ2-3; 11 bases map to TRBD2. Trimming removed 1 base from V and 0 bases from J; junction bases left unmatched: 3. The CDR3 has 17 amino acids. The V gene's germline CDR1 is LGHNA and CDR2 YNFKEQ. The CDR3 DNA reads as TGTGCCAGCAGCCAAGTTCTAGCGGGGGGAAGCACAGATACGCAGTATTTT. Encoded protein: CASSQVLAGGSTDTQYF.

The chain recombines TRBV27 with TRBJ1-3; the D is unclear. Trimming pared 5 bases from V and 4 bases from J, leaving 9 bases between. Germline assignment: CDR1 MNHEY and CDR2 SMNVEV (reference sequence). The CDR3 contains 13 residues. DNA of the CDR3: TGTGCCAGCAGTCCGAACATAGGAAACACCATATATTTT. It specifies CASSPNIGNTIYF.

Only a few counts were recorded for this clone. The gene calls are TRBV7-9 and TRBJ1-5; no clear D. Germline values: CDR1 SEHNR, CDR2 FQNEAQ (reference sequence). There are 17 residues in the CDR3. V was trimmed by 1 base and J by 1 base, leaving 14 bases between them. The CDR3, as DNA: TGTGCCAGCAGCTTAGGCGGATTTGGTAGGAGCAATCAGCCCCAGCATTTT. This translates into CASSLGGFGRSNQPQHF.

The chain carries TRBV24-1 and TRBJ2-1; maybe TRBD2 (6 bases). The CDR3 contains 15 residues. V gave up 2 bases and J gave up 2 bases, with 9 bases separating them. Germline CDR1 reads KGHDR; CDR2 reads SFDVKD. In DNA, the CDR3 is TGTGCCACCAGTGATTCTAGCGAGACCTACAATGAGCAGTTCTTC. Protein sequence: CATSDSSETYNEQFF.

The rearrangement links TRBV27 to TRBJ2-7; 13 bases align to TRBD2. This CDR3 is 16 amino acids long. Unmatched junction bases numbered 11, after V lost 5 bases and J lost 7 bases. Germline CDR1 and CDR2: MNHEY and SMNVEV (reference sequence). CDR3 in amino acids: CASSPTTSGRLGEQYF. The CDR3 DNA is TGTGCCAGCAGTCCAACGACTAGCGGGAGGCTTGGAGAGCAGTACTTC.

The DNA for the CDR3 is TGTGCCAGCAGCAAAAGGGACAGAGGGGGATCGGCTTTCTTT. Translating it yields CASSKRDRGGSAFF. V usage is TRBV21-1 and J usage is TRBJ1-1; the D segment call TRBD1 is taken from the table without a DNA check. TRBV21-1 is a documented pseudogene. CDR3 length: 14 amino acids.

This rearrangement joins TRBV18 to TRBJ2-7; 11 bases map to TRBD2. V lost 3 bases and J lost 2; bases outside the gene matches: 3. This CDR3 comprises 15 residues. Germline V gene sequence: CDR1 KGHSH, CDR2 LQKENI. The CDR3 here is CASSPTSGTTYEQYF. The DNA for the CDR3 is TGTGCCAGCTCACCGACTAGCGGGACGACCTACGAGCAGTACTTC.